Presented here are 2 T cell receptor beta chains from one specimen sequenced in a study of early T cells in non-severe SARS-CoV-2 infection. TCRdb re-derived calls from the 5' RACE reads in MiXCR, one entry per CDR3 protein. The table lists around 50,000 distinct CDR3 sequences, 6% to 8% of them singletons, with under 6.5% in the top ten. The source material was whole blood. The receptors derive from an adult who was a healthcare worker with PCR-confirmed SARS-CoV-2 infection or an uninfected control (not recorded which).

This clonotype came up many times. The chain carries TRBV11-2 and TRBJ1-6; D is perhaps TRBD1 (6 bases). This CDR3 spans 15 amino acids. Germline V gives CDR1 SGHAT, CDR2 FQNNGV. V lost 5 bases and J 7 bases, leaving 15 bases between the germline ends. The CDR3 sequence: CASSPGGRNNSPLHF. CDR3 coding DNA: TGTGCCAGCAGCCCCGGGGGCCGAAACAATTCACCCCTCCACTTT.

A few counts support this clonotype. The chain carries TRBV10-3 and TRBJ2-1, with 9 bases lining up with TRBD2. The CDR3 runs to 16 residues. The junction had 8 bases not matched to a gene; V was cut back by 2 bases and J by 6 bases. From germline, CDR1 is ENHRY and CDR2 SYGVKD. Here the CDR3 DNA reads TGTGCCATCAGTGAGCGAGGGCTAGCGGGGAGCAATGAGCAGTTCTTC. Residues: CAISERGLAGSNEQFF.